These 16 T cell receptor beta chains originate from one sample sequenced in a study of control samples from healthy donors and cancer patients. Assay used: immunoSEQ multiplex PCR; TCRdb lists only in-frame clones, some missing. The sample has tens of thousands of clones, roughly 85% seen once. Input material: blood. The receptors stem from a man aged 40-55 years in good health.

This chain connects TRBV11-3 to TRBJ2-7, with 7 nucleotides matching TRBD2. Germline assignment: CDR1 SGHNT and CDR2 YENEEA. This CDR3 region has 15 residues. The V segment lost 5 bases and the J segment 0 bases; nucleotides outside the gene matches: 7. Here the CDR3 reads CASSPGGGFSYEQYF. The CDR3 DNA is TGTGCCAGCAGCCCGGGGGGAGGATTCTCCTACGAGCAGTACTTC.

The chain combines TRBV18 with TRBJ2-7; TRBD1 or TRBD2 may be the D gene (5 bases each). V dropped 5 bases and J dropped 2 bases, with 10 bases sitting between them. The CDR3 length is 13 residues. Germline V gene lookup returns CDR1 KGHSH and CDR2 LQKENI. The DNA for the CDR3 is TGTGCCAGCTCAACCGGGACGACCTACGAGCAGTACTTC. It yields the protein CASSTGTTYEQYF.

Only a few counts were recorded for this clone. The chain is built from TRBV7-9 and TRBJ2-5; 7 positions match TRBD2. CDR3 size: 14 residues. CDR1 SEHNR and CDR2 FQNEAQ come from the germline V gene (reference sequence). V shed 5 bases and J 1 base; nucleotides not matched to a gene: 4. The CDR3 nucleotides are TGTGCCAGCAGCCAACTAGCGTTCCAAGAGACCCAGTACTTC. Its protein is CASSQLAFQETQYF.

The chain uses TRBV11-3 and TRBJ2-3; possibly TRBD2 for D (6 bases). The V gene's germline CDR1 is SGHNT and CDR2 YENEEA. This CDR3 has 15 amino acids. Between the trimmed V and J ends, which lost 6 bases and 0 bases, there was a span of 13 bases. This chain's CDR3 is CASSSGGMSTDTQYF. The CDR3, as DNA: TGTGCCAGCAGTTCCGGGGGTATGAGCACAGATACGCAGTATTTT.

This sequence joins TRBV21-1 and TRBJ1-4. TRBV21-1 corresponds to a pseudogene. The CDR3 covers 13 residues. CDR3 DNA: TGTGCCAGAAACCCCCCCTTAAATGAAAAACTGTTTTTT. Its protein is CARNPPLNEKLFF.

The chain uses TRBV29-1 and TRBJ2-5; possibly TRBD2 for D (7 bases). The V end was cut by 7 bases, the J end by 6 bases, with 21 bases between. This CDR3 contains 14 residues. Germline V gives CDR1 SQVTM, CDR2 ANQGSEA. The CDR3 DNA follows: TGCAGCGCCCATCGGGGCGGGGGCGGGAAGACCCAGTACTTC. Protein: CSAHRGGGGKTQYF.

This rearrangement joins TRBV7-2 to TRBJ2-4, with D tentatively TRBD1 or TRBD2 (5 bases each). V was pared by 6 bases and J by 5 bases, with 14 bases between. Germline V gene lookup returns CDR1 SGHTA and CDR2 FQGNSA. CDR3 length equals 14 residues. CDR3 loop: CASSFSGSQNIQYF. The CDR3 DNA reads as TGTGCCAGCAGTTTCTCAGGGAGCCAAAACATTCAGTACTTC.

The gene calls are TRBV27 and TRBJ2-7, with D tentatively TRBD2 (6 bases). Germline V lookup: CDR1 MNHEY, CDR2 SMNVEV (reference sequence). The CDR3 has 14 residues. V lost 3 bases and J lost 6, with 15 bases in between. The CDR3 loop reads CASSFSGFPSEQYF. In nucleotides, the CDR3 is TGTGCCAGCAGTTTCAGCGGGTTTCCGAGCGAGCAGTACTTC.

J is TRBJ1-1 and V is TRBV6-5; D perhaps matches TRBD1 (6 bases). The CDR3 contains 13 residues. Germline CDR1 MNHEY, CDR2 SVGAGI. The V end was cut by 8 bases, the J end by 1 base, with 11 bases between. CDR3 DNA: TGTGCCAGCTTTAGCAGGGGGAACACTGAAGCTTTCTTT. It codes for CASFSRGNTEAFF.

In its sample, this clone was seen a few times. This chain joins TRBV7-9 and TRBJ1-2; a weak D match, TRBD1 (5 bases). This CDR3 contains 13 residues. Germline-derived CDR1 and CDR2 are SEHNR and FQNEAQ (reference sequence). Trimming took off 1 base at V and 7 bases at J, with 10 bases between the two ends. The CDR3 loop is CASSLESGSGYTF. CDR3 DNA: TGTGCCAGCAGCTTAGAATCAGGGTCTGGCTACACCTTC.

V is TRBV5-1 and J is TRBJ1-5, with D tentatively TRBD1 (5 bases). This CDR3 contains 15 residues. Trimming shortened V by 4 bases and J by 1 base, and 12 bases separated the two germline ends. Germline V gene lookup returns CDR1 SGHRS and CDR2 YFSETQ. The CDR3 bases are TGCGCCAGCAGCCGGGACGGCCCCAGCAATCAGCCCCAGCATTTT. Its protein product is CASSRDGPSNQPQHF.

The gene calls are TRBV27 and TRBJ2-2, with TRBD2 matching over 11 bases. This CDR3 spans 18 amino acids. Per the germline V gene, CDR1 is MNHEY and CDR2 is SMNVEV (reference sequence). J gave up 5 bases and V 2 bases, and 10 bases lay outside the gene matches. The CDR3 is CASSLTATSGGRTGELFF. CDR3 DNA: TGTGCCAGCAGTTTAACGGCTACTAGCGGGGGAAGGACCGGGGAGCTGTTTTTT.

The chain uses TRBV7-2 and TRBJ1-5; tentative D call: TRBD1 (5 bases). The germline CDR1 and CDR2 sequences are SGHTA and FQGNSA. Between the trimmed V and J ends, which lost 3 bases and 0 bases, there was a span of 6 bases. The CDR3 extends over 14 amino acids. The CDR3 bases are TGTGCCAGCAGCTTTACAGGTAGCAATCAGCCCCAGCATTTT. This gives the protein CASSFTGSNQPQHF.

In this sample, this clone turned up once. The rearrangement uses TRBV7-2 and TRBJ2-1; D may be TRBD1 or TRBD2 (5 bases each). CDR3 length equals 15 residues. Germline V gene lookup returns CDR1 SGHTA and CDR2 FQGNSA. The V and J ends lost 0 bases and 1 base respectively, with 7 bases between them. This CDR3 is CASSLAGDSYNEQFF. CDR3 DNA sequence: TGTGCCAGCAGCTTAGCGGGGGATTCCTACAATGAGCAGTTCTTC.

With respect to this clone: The junction shows a germline mismatch at one end, possibly a read error. Other nucleotide sequences in the sample specify the same CDR3. The chain couples TRBV29-1 to TRBJ1-1; 7 bases line up with TRBD1. This CDR3 spans 13 amino acids. The V gene's germline CDR1 is SQVTM and CDR2 ANQGSEA. The CDR3 DNA reads as TGCAGCGTCAGGACAGGACTGAACACTGAGGCTTTCTTT. Protein: CSVRTGLNTEAFF.

This chain links TRBV18 with TRBJ1-3, with TRBD1 as a possible D gene (6 bases). The CDR3 totals 15 residues. V dropped 5 bases and J dropped 3 bases, with 14 bases sitting between them. The germline gives CDR1 KGHSH, CDR2 LQKENI. The CDR3 DNA reads as TGTGCCAGCTCAAGGGACACCGGGGATGGAAACACCATATATTTT. Translation gives CASSRDTGDGNTIYF.